Sequencing of this TCR beta chain was carried out in a study of cytomegalovirus exposure and HLA in healthy donors. CDR3 length: 15 residues. Germline assignment: CDR1 MNHEY and CDR2 SMNVEV (reference sequence). Losses at the gene ends were 4 bases for V and 2 bases for J; bases not matched to a gene: 4. The PCR ran on 60 Vbeta and 13 Jbeta primers. Generated by immunoSEQ multiplex PCR, the TCRdb table keeps only in-frame clones and is missing some. The sample holds 150,000 to 200,000 clones. The rearrangement uses TRBV27 and TRBJ1-5; TRBD1 matches 8 bases. This sequence was found in a boy aged 5 to 17 in good health and CMV-seronegative. The sample consisted of PBMCs. The CDR3 reads CASSSGGPGNQPQHF. CDR3 bases: TGTGCCAGCAGTTCAGGGGGCCCAGGCAATCAGCCCCAGCATTTT.